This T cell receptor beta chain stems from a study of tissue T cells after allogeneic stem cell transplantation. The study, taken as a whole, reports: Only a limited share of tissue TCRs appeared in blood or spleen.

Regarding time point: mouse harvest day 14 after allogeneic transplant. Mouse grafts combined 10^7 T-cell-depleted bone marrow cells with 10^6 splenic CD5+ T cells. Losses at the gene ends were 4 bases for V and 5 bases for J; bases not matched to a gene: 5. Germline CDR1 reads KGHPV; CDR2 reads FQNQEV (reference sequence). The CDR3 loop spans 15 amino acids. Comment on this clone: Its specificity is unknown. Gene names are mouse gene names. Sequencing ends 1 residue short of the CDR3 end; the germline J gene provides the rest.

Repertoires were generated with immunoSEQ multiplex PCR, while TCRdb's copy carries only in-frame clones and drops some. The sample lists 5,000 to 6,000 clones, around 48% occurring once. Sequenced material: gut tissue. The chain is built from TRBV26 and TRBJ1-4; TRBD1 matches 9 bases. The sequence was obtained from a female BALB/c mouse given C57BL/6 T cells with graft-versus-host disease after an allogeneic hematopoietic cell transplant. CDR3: CASSPGQGRNERLFF. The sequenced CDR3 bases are TGTGCCAGCAGTCCGGGACAGGGAAGGAACGAAAGATTATTT.